The clone carrying this T cell receptor beta chain was seen only once. This specimen comes from a study of T cells in Graves' hyperthyroidism and ophthalmopathy. The diagnostic basis comprised clinical symptoms, serum thyroxine and TRAb, thyroid ultrasound and orbital computed tomography. Amplification yielded TCR beta CDR3 regions, with RNA transcripts as the source. A first-round RT-PCR of the TCR CDR3 used the HTBI primer set. Each CDR3 protein is one row after TCRdb ran MiXCR on the multiplex PCR reads. The sample shows approximately 330,000 distinct CDR3 sequences, approximately 15% of them seen only once. V shed 7 bases, J shed 1 base, and the junction held 4 bases outside the gene matches. CDR3 length: 14 amino acids. The V gene's germline CDR1 is MDHEN and CDR2 SYDVKM.

This chain joins TRBV28 and TRBJ1-1, with 9 bases lining up with TRBD1. The specimen was blood. The TCR originated in a woman aged 40 to 49 with Graves' ophthalmopathy. The CDR3 spells CASTPDRGNTEAFF. CDR3 nucleotides: TGTGCCAGCACCCCGGACAGGGGGAACACTGAAGCTTTCTTT.